This T cell receptor beta chain came from a study of blood T cell repertoires in COVID-19. Authors' processing steps: Nucleated cell number was recorded as an estimate derived from reference gene primer amplification. Assay: immunoSEQ multiplex PCR; the TCRdb copy retains only in-frame clones and omits some. The V and J calls and clone size come from that table; D and trimming were worked out from the DNA. The table lists 380,000 or so clones, more than 65% of them singletons. V lost 6 bases and J lost 5; bases outside the gene matches: 12. Germline V CDR1 and CDR2: MNHEY, SMNVEV (reference sequence). The CDR3 is made up of 16 amino acids.

This chain uses TRBV27 with TRBJ1-5; 8 bases map to TRBD1. The clonotype was recovered from a human donor with acute or convalescent COVID-19. The donor label of this sample is uncertain. The sequenced material came from peripheral blood. The CDR3 bases are TGTGCCAGCAGGAGACAGGGGCTAATCCCCCATCAGCCCCAGCATTTT. Protein product: CASRRQGLIPHQPQHF.